The 23 T cell receptor beta chains reported below all come from one sample, sequenced in a study of cytomegalovirus exposure and HLA in healthy donors. In the PCR, 60 Vbeta and 13 Jbeta primers were used. Clones were sequenced by immunoSEQ multiplex PCR, and TCRdb holds only the in-frame ones, with some missing. The sample consists of approximately 59,000 clones, 65% to 80% of them appearing once. Sequenced input: PBMCs. These receptors were collected from a man aged 35-49 years in good health and CMV-seropositive.

The chain employs TRBV29-1 and TRBJ2-1; maybe TRBD1 (5 bases). This CDR3 has 13 amino acids. Looked up from germline, CDR1 is SQVTM and CDR2 is ANQGSEA. V was clipped by 7 bases and J by 6 bases, with 16 bases between them. CDR3 bases: TGCAGCGCTCAGGGTGGTACCGTCAATGAGCAGTTCTTC. It translates to CSAQGGTVNEQFF.

The chain combines TRBV7-2 with TRBJ2-4, with 7 bases identical to TRBD2. The CDR3 contains 16 residues. Germline V CDR1 and CDR2: SGHTA, FQGNSA. V gave up 5 bases and J gave up 0 bases; unmatched junction bases: 7. For the CDR3, the DNA is TGTGCCAGCAGCCACGGGGGGTTCATAGCCAAAAACATTCAGTACTTC. Its protein product is CASSHGGFIAKNIQYF.

CDR3 amino acids: CASSIVQPHNEQFF. In DNA form, the CDR3 reads TGTGCCAGTAGTATCGTACAGCCTCACAATGAGCAGTTCTTC. This chain uses TRBV19 with TRBJ2-1; unclear D gene. This CDR3 has 14 residues. The germline CDR1 and CDR2 sequences are LNHDA and SQIVND (reference sequence). V gave up 3 bases and J gave up 5 bases, with 11 bases separating them. The full variable domain, with the rest looked up from reference TRBV19 and TRBJ2-1, is DGGITQSPKYLFRKEGQNVTLSCEQNLNHDAMYWYRQDPGQGLRLIYYSQIVNDFQKGDIAEGYSVSREKKESFPLTVTSAQKNPTAFYLCASSIVQPHNEQFFGPGTRLTVL.

This rearrangement joins TRBV30 to TRBJ1-2; D is uncertain. Germline V gives CDR1 GTSNPN, CDR2 SVGIG (reference sequence). This CDR3 comprises 12 residues. Deletions cut 3 bases from V and 8 bases from J, with 13 bases between. The CDR3: CAWRDSAQGYTF. The CDR3 nucleotides read TGTGCCTGGAGGGACTCGGCACAAGGCTACACCTTC.

The chain has TRBV7-2 and TRBJ2-1; D not certain. From germline, CDR1 is SGHTA and CDR2 FQGNSA. The CDR3 runs to 12 residues. V was trimmed by 3 bases and J by 9 bases, leaving 9 bases between them. The CDR3 here is CASSLVRGEQFF. The CDR3 bases are TGTGCCAGCAGCTTGGTTAGAGGTGAGCAGTTCTTC.

The chain employs TRBV18 and TRBJ1-1; D is ambiguous. The CDR3 has 15 amino acids. V lost 3 bases, J lost 1 base, and 12 bases lay in between. Per the germline V gene, CDR1 is KGHSH and CDR2 is LQKENI. For the CDR3, the DNA is TGTGCCAGCTCACCCCTGGACTGGGAGAACACTGAAGCTTTCTTT. Translation: CASSPLDWENTEAFF.

The chain uses TRBV30 and TRBJ1-4, with 8 bases identical to TRBD1. The J segment lost 12 bases and the V segment lost 2 bases, leaving 5 bases of the junction unmatched. The CDR3 sequence is 12 residues long. CDR1 is GTSNPN, CDR2 SVGIG, per germline (reference sequence). The CDR3 loop reads CAWSPGQGQLFF. The CDR3 DNA reads as TGTGCCTGGAGTCCCGGACAGGGTCAACTGTTTTTT.

V is TRBV9 and J is TRBJ2-3; tentative D call: TRBD1 (6 bases). The CDR3 loop spans 15 amino acids. From germline, CDR1 is SGDLS and CDR2 YYNGEE. The ends were cut back, 0 bases at V and 2 bases at J, with 10 bases in the middle. The DNA for the CDR3 is TGTGCCAGCAGCGTAGGGGGGCTGCTCACAGATACGCAGTATTTT. Its protein product is CASSVGGLLTDTQYF. Full variable domain (remainder filled in from reference TRBV9 and TRBJ2-3): DSGVTQTPKHLITATGQRVTLRCSPRSGDLSVYWYQQSLDQGLQFLIQYYNGEERAKGNILERFSAQQFPDLHSELNLSSLELGDSALYFCASSVGGLLTDTQYFGPGTRLTVL.

The V and J genes are TRBV11-2 and TRBJ2-5; TRBD2 matches at 11 bases. V lost 1 base and J lost 5; bases outside the gene matches: 9. The CDR3 covers 17 residues. Germline lookup yields CDR1 SGHAT and CDR2 FQNNGV. The CDR3 DNA sequence: TGTGCCAGCAGCTTAGTAGCGGGGGGGTCAACAGGGGAGACCCAGTACTTC. Its translation: CASSLVAGGSTGETQYF.

The J gene is TRBJ1-2, the V gene TRBV19; D is perhaps TRBD1 (6 bases). The CDR3 sequence is 15 residues long. V was trimmed by 3 bases and J by 5 bases, leaving 16 bases between them. Germline V gene sequence: CDR1 LNHDA, CDR2 SQIVND (reference sequence). Here the CDR3 reads CASSIKYREVYGYTF. The CDR3 nucleotides are TGTGCCAGTAGTATCAAGTACAGGGAAGTTTATGGCTACACCTTC.

The chain carries TRBV4-3 and TRBJ1-5; 8 bases line up with TRBD1. Germline V gene data show CDR1 as LGHNA and CDR2 as YSLEER. V lost 4 bases to trimming and J lost 5 bases; unmatched junction nucleotides: 10. The CDR3 has 16 amino acids. The CDR3 protein is CASSLGIGQGDQPQHF. CDR3 DNA: TGCGCCAGCAGCCTGGGAATAGGACAGGGAGATCAGCCCCAGCATTTT.

This clone was recorded a few times. V is TRBV12-5 and J is TRBJ2-2; D is unresolved. CDR3 size: 14 residues. V lost 1 base, J lost 1 base, and 4 bases lay in between. CDR1 and CDR2 (germline): LGHNT, FRNRAP. The CDR3 sequence: CASGLDGNTGELFF. DNA of the CDR3: TGTGCTAGTGGTTTGGACGGGAACACCGGGGAGCTGTTTTTT.

The J gene is TRBJ2-5, the V gene TRBV7-3; possibly TRBD2 for D (6 bases). In germline, CDR1 is SGHTA, CDR2 FQGTGA. The V and J ends lost 4 bases and 1 base respectively, with 13 bases between them. This CDR3 spans 15 amino acids. In DNA form, the CDR3 reads TGTGCCAGCAGCTCCCCCCCGACTAGCCAAGAGACCCAGTACTTC. This sequence encodes CASSSPPTSQETQYF.

The J gene is TRBJ2-1, the V gene TRBV4-3, with a weak D call TRBD2 (6 bases). Trimming removed 1 base from V and 3 bases from J, with 16 bases in between. Per germline, CDR1 LGHNA and CDR2 YSLEER. The CDR3 is made up of 17 amino acids. CDR3 DNA: TGCGCCAGCAGCCAAGGCCCCTCTAGCGTAAGCTACAATGAGCAGTTCTTC. Translation: CASSQGPSSVSYNEQFF.

This clone was found once. The rearrangement joins TRBV27 to TRBJ2-7, with a possible D match to TRBD2 (5 bases). CDR1 MNHEY and CDR2 SMNVEV come from the germline V gene (reference sequence). There are 14 residues in the CDR3. V lost 6 bases and J lost 3, with 15 bases in between. The CDR3 DNA is TGTGCCAGCAGCCCGCGGGTGGGGAGCTACGAGCAGTACTTC. Protein product: CASSPRVGSYEQYF.

In regard to this clone: Relative to the germline gene, one junction end is altered; a read error may explain this. The gene calls are TRBV11-3 and TRBJ1-1; no definite D call. This CDR3 contains 14 residues. From germline, CDR1 is SGHNT and CDR2 YENEEA. CDR3 protein: CASSHREANTEAFF. The CDR3 region has the DNA TGCGCCAGCAGCCACCGGGAGGCGAACACTGAAGCTTTCTTT.

This chain connects TRBV6-1 to TRBJ2-1, with 11 bases matching TRBD1. This CDR3 comprises 15 residues. Germline lookup yields CDR1 MNHNS and CDR2 SASEGT. Trimming removed 5 bases from V and 8 bases from J; junction bases left unmatched: 8. The CDR3 region has the DNA TGTGCCAGCAGTTTCCGGGACAGGGGGTTTTATGAGCAGTTCTTC. This encodes CASSFRDRGFYEQFF.

V gene TRBV30 combines with J gene TRBJ1-5; weak D call: TRBD1 (6 bases). Germline CDR1 is GTSNPN and CDR2 is SVGIG (reference sequence). The CDR3 runs to 16 residues. Trimming took off 3 bases at V and 2 bases at J, with 17 bases between the two ends. Here the CDR3 DNA reads TGTGCCTGGAGGGGGGGGCGCCTTTGGGGCAATCAGCCCCAGCATTTT. Protein product: CAWRGGRLWGNQPQHF.

This rearrangement joins TRBV6-5 to TRBJ1-1; D possibly corresponds to TRBD1 (6 bases). The CDR3 is 16 amino acids. The germline V gene encodes CDR1 MNHEY and CDR2 SVGAGI. The germline V and J ends were trimmed by 2 bases and 5 bases, with 18 bases remaining between them. The CDR3 loop is CASSYPRKGGRTEAFF. The CDR3 DNA reads as TGTGCCAGCAGTTACCCGAGAAAGGGGGGGCGGACTGAAGCTTTCTTT.

This rearrangement joins TRBV19 to TRBJ1-5; D is unclear. Germline lookup yields CDR1 LNHDA and CDR2 SQIVND (reference sequence). V was trimmed by 7 bases and J by 7 bases, leaving 14 bases between them. This CDR3 is built from 13 residues. The CDR3 sequence: CASNPSEGQPQHF. CDR3 sequence (DNA): TGTGCCAGTAACCCGAGCGAGGGCCAGCCCCAGCATTTT.

This clone occurred a few times. The chain is built from TRBV7-3 and TRBJ2-3; D unresolved. Germline CDR1 and CDR2: SGHTA and FQGTGA. The CDR3 length is 14 residues. V dropped 0 bases and J dropped 0 bases, with 4 bases sitting between them. In DNA, the CDR3 is TGTGCCAGCAGCTTAACAGCTAGCACAGATACGCAGTATTTT. This encodes CASSLTASTDTQYF.

The chain employs TRBV5-1 and TRBJ2-2; 11 bases fit TRBD1. This CDR3 is 16 amino acids long. CDR1 and CDR2 from the germline V gene are SGHRS and YFSETQ. With V trimmed by 4 bases and J by 2 bases, 4 bases remained unmatched. This chain's CDR3 is CASSPRTGGNTGELFF. CDR3 DNA sequence: TGCGCCAGCAGCCCGCGGACAGGGGGCAACACCGGGGAGCTGTTTTTT. Using reference TRBV5-1 and TRBJ2-2 for the parts outside the CDR3, the full variable domain is KAGVTQTPRYLIKTRGQQVTLSCSPISGHRSVSWYQQTPGQGLQFLFEYFSETQRNKGNFPGRFSGRQFSNSRSEMNVSTLELGDSALYLCASSPRTGGNTGELFFGEGSRLTVL.

This chain uses TRBV9 with TRBJ2-3; D is perhaps TRBD2 (6 bases). There are 15 residues in the CDR3. Per the germline V gene, CDR1 is SGDLS and CDR2 is YYNGEE. V lost 0 bases and J 3 bases, leaving 11 bases between the germline ends. CDR3 sequence (DNA): TGTGCCAGCAGCGTAGCGGCGGGACGGACAGATACGCAGTATTTT. Translated: CASSVAAGRTDTQYF. The complete variable domain, with remaining parts taken from reference TRBV9 and TRBJ2-3, reads DSGVTQTPKHLITATGQRVTLRCSPRSGDLSVYWYQQSLDQGLQFLIQYYNGEERAKGNILERFSAQQFPDLHSELNLSSLELGDSALYFCASSVAAGRTDTQYFGPGTRLTVL.